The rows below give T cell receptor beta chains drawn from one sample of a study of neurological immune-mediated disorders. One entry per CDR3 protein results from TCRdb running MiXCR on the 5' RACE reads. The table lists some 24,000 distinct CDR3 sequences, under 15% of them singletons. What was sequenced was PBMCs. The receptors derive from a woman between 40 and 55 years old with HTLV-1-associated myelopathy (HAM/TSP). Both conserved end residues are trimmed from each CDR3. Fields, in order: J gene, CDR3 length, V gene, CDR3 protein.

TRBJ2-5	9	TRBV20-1	SVLSRETQY
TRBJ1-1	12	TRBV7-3	ASSPTAMNTEAF
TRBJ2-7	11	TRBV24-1	ATGDRSDYEQY
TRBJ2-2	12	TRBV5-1	ASSRTINNGELF
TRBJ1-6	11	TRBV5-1	ASSRDPNSPLH
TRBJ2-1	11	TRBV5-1	ASSEDRYNEQF
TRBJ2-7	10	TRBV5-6	ASTLGTYEQY
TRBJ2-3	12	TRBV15	ATSRDQSADTQY
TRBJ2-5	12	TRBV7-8	ASSLNRGRETQY
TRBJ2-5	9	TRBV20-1	SAGMWETQY
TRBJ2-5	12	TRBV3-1	ASSQDDQGETQY
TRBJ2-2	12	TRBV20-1	SANYGRVGGELF
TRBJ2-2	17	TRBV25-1	ASSNQPARAGGLTGELF
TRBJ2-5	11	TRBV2	ASERALQETQY
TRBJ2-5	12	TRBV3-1	ASSPGQYQETQY
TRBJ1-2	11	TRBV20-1	SAREDGGFGYT
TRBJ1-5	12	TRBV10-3	AISENYSNQPQH
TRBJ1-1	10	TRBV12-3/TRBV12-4	ASSRQGGEAF
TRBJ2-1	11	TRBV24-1	ATSDTRENEQF
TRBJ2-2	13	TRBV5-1	ASSSTSVNTGELF
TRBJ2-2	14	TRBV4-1	ASRAGLASNTGELF
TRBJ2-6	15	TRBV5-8	ASNEALIYSGANVLT
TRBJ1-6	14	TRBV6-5	ASSYSRTRNNSPLH
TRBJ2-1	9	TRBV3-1	ASSQGNEQF
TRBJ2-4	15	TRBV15	ATSRDRTGGSKNIQY
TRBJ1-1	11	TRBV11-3	ASSIEENTEAF
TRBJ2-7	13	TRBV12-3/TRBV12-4	ASTLPGQGGSEQY
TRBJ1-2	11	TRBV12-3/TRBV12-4	ASSLRDIRGYT
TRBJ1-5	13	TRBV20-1	SARDEGGSNQPQH
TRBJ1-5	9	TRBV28	ASSLLKPQH
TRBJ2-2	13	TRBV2	ASSGGSMVHGELF
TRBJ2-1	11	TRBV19	ASSPGGQLSQF
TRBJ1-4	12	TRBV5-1	ASGLDSSNEKLF
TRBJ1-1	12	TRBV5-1	ASSWGTGGTEAF
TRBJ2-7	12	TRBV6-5	ASRETGVEGEQY
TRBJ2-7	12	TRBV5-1	ASSFSTGSYEQY
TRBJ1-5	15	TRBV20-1	SAINASGLYSNQPQH
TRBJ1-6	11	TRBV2	ASKGTGTSPLH
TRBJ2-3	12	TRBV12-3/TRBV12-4	ASSLGGGSDTQY
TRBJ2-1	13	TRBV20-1	SAQDGLALLNKQF
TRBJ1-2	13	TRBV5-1	ASSLAGQGDYGYT
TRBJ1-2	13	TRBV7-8	ASSLAQGRVGGYT
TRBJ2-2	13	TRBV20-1	SARDPGTESGELF
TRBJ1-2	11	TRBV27	ASRLRDSYGYT
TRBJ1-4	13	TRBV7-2	ASSTNRGGVEKLF
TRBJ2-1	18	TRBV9	ASSPHSLGQGSGVYNEQF
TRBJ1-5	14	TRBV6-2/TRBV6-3	ASSYRGTLDGQPQH
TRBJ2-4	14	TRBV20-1	SAREPGGAAKNIQY
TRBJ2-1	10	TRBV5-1	ASAGGGNEQF
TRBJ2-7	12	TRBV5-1	ASAPQTVPYEQY